Sequencing of this T cell receptor beta chain was carried out in a study of CD8+CD57+ T cells in acquired aplastic anemia. About the study: Sorted CD4+ plus CD8+ cells gave DNA averaging roughly 3 ug. Overall study results and limits: Patients and controls had in common twenty-nine CD8+ CDR3 sequences. Levels of CD8+ Simpson's diversity were not significantly distinct in patients versus controls.

CDR3 size: 16 residues. In germline, CDR1 is ENHRY, CDR2 SYGVKD. A note on this clonotype: Its antigen is not identified. At one end the junction does not follow the germline gene, possibly because of a read error.

The use of genomic DNA as template underpinned the TCR beta VDJ and CDR3 profiling. TCRdb ran MiXCR on the reads and lists one entry per CDR3 protein. The table includes under 350,000 distinct CDR3 sequences, roughly 50% detected once. V and J are TRBV10-3 and TRBJ2-7, with TRBD2 matching over 8 bases. The specimen was sorted CD4+, CD8+, or CD8+CD57+ T cells (not recorded which) from PBMCs. The receptor was derived from a human donor with severe aplastic anemia or a healthy control (not recorded which). CDR3 coding DNA: TGTGCCAGCAGTCCAAATTTCGGGACTAGATACTACGAGCAGTACTTC. Translating gives CASSPNFGTRYYEQYF.